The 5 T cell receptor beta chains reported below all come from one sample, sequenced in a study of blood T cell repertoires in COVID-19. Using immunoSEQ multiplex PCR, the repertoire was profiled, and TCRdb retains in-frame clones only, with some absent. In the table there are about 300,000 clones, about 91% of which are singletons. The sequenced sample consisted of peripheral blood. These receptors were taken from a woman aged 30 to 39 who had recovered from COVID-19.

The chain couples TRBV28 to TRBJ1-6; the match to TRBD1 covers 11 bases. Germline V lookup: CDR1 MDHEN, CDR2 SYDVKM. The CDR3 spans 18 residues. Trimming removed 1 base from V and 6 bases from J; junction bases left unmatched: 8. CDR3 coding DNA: TGTGCCAGCAGTTTATATTCCCGGGACAGGGGGTCTAATTCACCCCTCCACTTT. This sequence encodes CASSLYSRDRGSNSPLHF.

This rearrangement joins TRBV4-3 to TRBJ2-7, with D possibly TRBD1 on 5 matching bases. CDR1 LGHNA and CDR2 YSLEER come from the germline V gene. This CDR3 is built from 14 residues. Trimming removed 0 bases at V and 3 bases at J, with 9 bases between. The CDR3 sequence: CASSQDARVYEQYF. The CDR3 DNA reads TGCGCCAGCAGCCAAGATGCCAGGGTCTACGAGCAGTACTTC.

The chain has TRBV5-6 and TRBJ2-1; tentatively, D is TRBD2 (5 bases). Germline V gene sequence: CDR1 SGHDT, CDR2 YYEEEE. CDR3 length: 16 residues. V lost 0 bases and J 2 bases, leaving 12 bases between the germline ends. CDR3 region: CASSLGGYSAYNEQFF. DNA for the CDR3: TGTGCCAGCAGCTTGGGAGGGTATAGCGCCTACAATGAGCAGTTCTTC. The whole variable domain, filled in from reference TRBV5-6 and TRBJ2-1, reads DAGVTQSPTHLIKTRGQQVTLRCSPKSGHDTVSWYQQALGQGPQFIFQYYEEEERQRGNFPDRFSGHQFPNYSSELNVNALLLGDSALYLCASSLGGYSAYNEQFFGPGTRLTVL.

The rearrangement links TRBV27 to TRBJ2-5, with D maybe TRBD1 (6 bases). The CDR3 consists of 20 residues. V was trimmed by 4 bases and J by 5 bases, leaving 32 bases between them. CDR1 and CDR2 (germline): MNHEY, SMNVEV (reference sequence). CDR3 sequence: CASSSSLRAVGNRVGETQYF. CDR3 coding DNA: TGTGCCAGCAGTTCGAGTCTGCGAGCAGTGGGTAACAGGGTGGGGGAGACCCAGTACTTC.

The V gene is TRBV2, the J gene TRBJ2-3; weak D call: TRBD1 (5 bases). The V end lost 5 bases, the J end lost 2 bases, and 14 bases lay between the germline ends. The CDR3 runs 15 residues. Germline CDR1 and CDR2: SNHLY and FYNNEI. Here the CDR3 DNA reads TGTGCCAGCAGTAAGTTTAAGACAGACACAGATACGCAGTATTTT. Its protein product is CASSKFKTDTDTQYF.